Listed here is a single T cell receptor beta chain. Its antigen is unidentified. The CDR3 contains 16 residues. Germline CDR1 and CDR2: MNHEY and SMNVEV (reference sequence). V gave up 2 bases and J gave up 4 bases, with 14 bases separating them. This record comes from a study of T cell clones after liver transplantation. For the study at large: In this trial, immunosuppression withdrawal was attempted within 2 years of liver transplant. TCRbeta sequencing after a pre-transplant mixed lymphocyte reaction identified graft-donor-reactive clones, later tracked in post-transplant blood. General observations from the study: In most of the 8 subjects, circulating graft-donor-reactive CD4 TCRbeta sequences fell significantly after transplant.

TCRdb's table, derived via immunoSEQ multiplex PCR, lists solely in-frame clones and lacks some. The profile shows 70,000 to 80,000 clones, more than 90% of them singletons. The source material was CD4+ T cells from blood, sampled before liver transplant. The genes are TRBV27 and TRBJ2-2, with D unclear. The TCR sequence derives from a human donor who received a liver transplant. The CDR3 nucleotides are TGTGCCAGCAGTTTAGATCCCCGGACCCGCACCGGGGAGCTGTTTTTT. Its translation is CASSLDPRTRTGELFF.